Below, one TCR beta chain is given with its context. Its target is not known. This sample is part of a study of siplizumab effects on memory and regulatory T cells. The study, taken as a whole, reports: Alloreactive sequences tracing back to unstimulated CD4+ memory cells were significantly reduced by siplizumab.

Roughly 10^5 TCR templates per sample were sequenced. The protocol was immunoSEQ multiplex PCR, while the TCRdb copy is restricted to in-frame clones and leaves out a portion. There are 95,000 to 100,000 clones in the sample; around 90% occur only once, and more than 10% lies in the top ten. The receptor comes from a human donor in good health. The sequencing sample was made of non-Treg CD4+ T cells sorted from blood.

This CDR3 reads CASSPDRGRRETQYF. The CDR3 DNA follows: TGTGCCAGCTCCCCCGACAGGGGGCGACGAGAGACCCAGTACTTC. The rearrangement uses TRBV18 and TRBJ2-5, with 10 bases aligning to TRBD1. This CDR3 has 15 residues. V shed 6 bases and J 4 bases; nucleotides not matched to a gene: 8. Germline-derived CDR1 and CDR2 are KGHSH and LQKENI.